This TCR beta chain was sequenced for a study of blood T cells in healthy people across ages. Then a second PCR, running about 6 to 12 cycles, was carried out with a sample-barcoded 5' primer and a J-beta primer mix. Sequencing of every sample gave 2.5 million or more CDR3-containing paired-end reads. A single record per CDR3 protein comes from TCRdb applying MiXCR to the 5' RACE reads. The profile shows approximately 830,000 distinct CDR3 sequences, around 62% of them singletons. Germline V lookup: CDR1 SGHTA, CDR2 FQGNSA. The CDR3 loop spans 14 amino acids. Trimming removed 1 base from V and 7 bases from J, with 13 bases in between.

The sequencing sample was made of blood. This chain joins TRBV7-2 and TRBJ2-5; possibly TRBD2 for D (5 bases). This receptor was obtained from a man aged 30 to 39 in good health. The chain's CDR3 is CASSLEGPGGTQYF. CDR3 nucleotide sequence: TGTGCCAGCAGCTTAGAAGGGCCCGGAGGGACCCAGTACTTC.